This record looks at one T cell receptor (beta chain) sequence and its context. The antigen is not known. Repertoires were generated with immunoSEQ multiplex PCR, while TCRdb's copy carries only in-frame clones and drops some. The table includes 1 million to 1.3 million clones, approximately 80% detected once. This sample is drawn from a study of shared clonotypes between healthy human individuals. General study findings and limits: Naive subsets generally exceeded memory subsets in estimated richness. Large sequencing depth failed to make sorted-subset sequencing complete, rarefaction showed. When compared with the clonotypes that were shared by all four sorted-subset donors, the non-shared clonotypes turned out to have lower generation probabilities.

CD4+ cells underwent separation, giving CD45RA+ naive and CD45RA-negative memory subsets. This CDR3 has 14 amino acids. The V and J ends lost 6 bases and 4 bases, in that order; junction bases with no gene match: 8. Per germline, CDR1 LNHDA and CDR2 SQIVND (reference sequence). This receptor was identified in a man between 18 and 29 years old in good health. Some clones in this sample may be carry-over from other donors' samples. Sequencing input: memory CD4+ T cells from PBMCs. The subset denotes: CD45RA-negative fraction. V usage is TRBV19 and J usage is TRBJ1-2; 7 bases map to TRBD1. The CDR3 nucleotides read TGTGCCAGTAGAGCCGACAGGGCACCCTATGGCTACACCTTC. This translates into CASRADRAPYGYTF.